The clone carrying this T cell receptor (beta chain) came up a few times. Its antigen remains unidentified. This entry comes from a study of graft-versus-host responses after intestinal transplantation. Trimming took 0 bases from V and 4 from J; bases not matched to a gene: 5. The CDR3 is 15 residues long. CDR1 SGHDT and CDR2 YYEEEE come from the germline V gene. Clones were sequenced by immunoSEQ multiplex PCR, and TCRdb holds only the in-frame ones, with some missing. The sample has about 59,000 clones, roughly 93% seen once. The rearrangement joins TRBV5-6 to TRBJ1-2; 8 bases map to TRBD1. The clonotype was recovered from a human donor who was the organ donor for an intestinal transplant. This sample comprised unstimulated CD4+ T cells sorted from spleen or lymph node cells, obtained before transplant. CDR3 in amino acids: CASSLVRGRFYGYTF. The CDR3 DNA is TGTGCCAGCAGCTTGGTCAGGGGGCGCTTCTATGGCTACACCTTC.